The entry below describes one TCR beta chain. There is no known antigen for this receptor. Per-base qualities were not stored, and no clone one base away is much larger. The data belong to a study of T-cell reconstitution after alpha-beta-depleted transplantation in children (dated by TCRdb to the mid-2010s). Background for the entire study: Using TCR repertoire profiling, the study followed T-cell immune reconstitution in a quantitative way in children after TCRalphabeta/CD19-depleted allogeneic hematopoietic cell transplantation. The paper's findings and limits, for the study overall: Apparently early alphabetaT-cell count recovery about two months after transplant reportedly relied on only several hundred rapidly expanded clones derived from non-depleted graft cells. In some patients, high TCRbeta diversity at day 60 was attributed to recipient T cells and intrathymic progenitors that had survived conditioning. Over subsequent months, a decline in hyperexpanded clone frequencies was noted, and after one year, T-cell counts and TCRbeta diversity were mostly ascribed to newly produced T cells.

The protocol used for the library was PCR. The sequencing machine was an Illumina HiSeq 2500. Molecular barcoding was employed in the preparation of TCR libraries, with unique molecular identifiers being used to normalize TCRbeta repertoire quantification. TCRdb applied fastp at Q25 and MiXCR to the public reads, then kept only in-frame beta chains. Each CDR3 protein gets just one entry, which takes the most common genes and DNA from the rows behind it. The sample profile shows under 750,000 distinct CDR3 sequences; 23% of them were found once. 14% of the sample is in the top ten clones. According to the study, the label for this sample's treatment or condition signals: allogeneic hematopoietic cell transplantation with graft depleted of TCRalphabeta T cells and CD19 B cells. The children who served as transplant recipients had been given grafts of TCRalphabeta/CD19-depleted allogeneic hematopoietic cells.

This clonotype originated in a boy in the first two years of life who had a stem cell transplant for acute myeloid leukemia, so the T cells may come from the graft donor. The source was PBMCs, mostly from graft donor cells, collected 360 days after TCRalphabeta/CD19-depleted stem cell transplant.

The DNA sequence is TGTGCCAGCAGTTTTAAGCGACTAGCGGGCACAGATACGCAGTATTTT. The encoded protein is CASSFKRLAGTDTQYF. Recombination linked TRBV12-3 or TRBV12-4 to TRBJ2-3; 9 bases in the junction line up with TRBD2. CDR3 length: 16 amino acids, cysteine to phenylalanine. Only the CDR3 DNA is retained, 48 bases long and in frame from the first base. For this chain, trimming is 3 bases at the V end and 1 base at the J end, and the number of junction bases without a gene match is 5.